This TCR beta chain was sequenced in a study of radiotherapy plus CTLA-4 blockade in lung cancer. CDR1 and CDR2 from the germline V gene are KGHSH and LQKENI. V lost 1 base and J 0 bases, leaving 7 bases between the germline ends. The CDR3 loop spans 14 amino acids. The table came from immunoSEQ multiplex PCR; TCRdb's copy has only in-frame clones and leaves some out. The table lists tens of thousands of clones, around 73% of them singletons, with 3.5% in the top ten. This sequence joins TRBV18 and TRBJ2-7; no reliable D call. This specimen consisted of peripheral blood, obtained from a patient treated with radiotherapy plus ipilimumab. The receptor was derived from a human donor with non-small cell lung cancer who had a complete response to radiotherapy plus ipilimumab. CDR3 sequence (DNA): TGTGCCAGCTCACCACGGGCAGCCTCCTACGAGCAGTACTTC. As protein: CASSPRAASYEQYF.